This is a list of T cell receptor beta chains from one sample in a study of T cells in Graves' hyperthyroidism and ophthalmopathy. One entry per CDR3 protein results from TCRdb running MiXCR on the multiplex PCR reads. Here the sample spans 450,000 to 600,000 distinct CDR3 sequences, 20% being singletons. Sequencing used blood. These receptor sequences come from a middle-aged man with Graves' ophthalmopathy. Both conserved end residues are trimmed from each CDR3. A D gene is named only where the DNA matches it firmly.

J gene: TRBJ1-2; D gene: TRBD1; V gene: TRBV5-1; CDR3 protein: ASSSRTGDGYT
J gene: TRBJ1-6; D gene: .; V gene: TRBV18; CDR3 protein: ASSPGTAGGDSPLH
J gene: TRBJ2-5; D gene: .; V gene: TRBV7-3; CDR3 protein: ASSLSGGRPETQY
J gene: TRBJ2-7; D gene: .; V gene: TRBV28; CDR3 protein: ASRPLGGEQY
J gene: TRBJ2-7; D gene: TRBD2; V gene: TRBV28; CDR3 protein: ASSSLAGVREQY
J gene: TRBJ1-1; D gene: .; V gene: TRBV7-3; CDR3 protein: ASSLTGRGDTEAF
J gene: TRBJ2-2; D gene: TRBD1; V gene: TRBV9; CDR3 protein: ASSSRGPNTGELF
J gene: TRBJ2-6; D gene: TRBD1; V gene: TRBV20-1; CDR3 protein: SATDRETGANVLT
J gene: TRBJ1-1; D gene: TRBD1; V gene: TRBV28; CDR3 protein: ASSPHPTGPNTEAF
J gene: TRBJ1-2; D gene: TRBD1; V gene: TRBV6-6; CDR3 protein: ASSYARTGEGYT
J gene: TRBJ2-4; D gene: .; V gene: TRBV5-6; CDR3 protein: ASSLGEGSAKNIQY
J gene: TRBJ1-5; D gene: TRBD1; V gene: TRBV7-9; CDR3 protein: ASSQGQSNQPQH
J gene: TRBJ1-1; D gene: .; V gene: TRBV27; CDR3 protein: ASSWDTNTEAF
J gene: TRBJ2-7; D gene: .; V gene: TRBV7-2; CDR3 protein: ASSLNRVNEQY
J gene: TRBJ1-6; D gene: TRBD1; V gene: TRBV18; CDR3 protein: ASSRRDRGRNSPLH
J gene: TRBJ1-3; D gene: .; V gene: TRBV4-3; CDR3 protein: ASSPNLDSYSGNTIY
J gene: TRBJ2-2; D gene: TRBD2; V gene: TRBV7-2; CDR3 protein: ASSMGLVGGELF
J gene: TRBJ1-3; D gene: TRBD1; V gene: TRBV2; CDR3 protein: ASRETGVMVWNTIY